In its sample, the clone carrying this TCR beta chain was seen a few times. Its antigen remains unidentified. The ends were cut back, 1 base at V and 4 bases at J, with 10 bases in the middle. The germline CDR1 and CDR2 sequences are LGHNA and YSLEER. This CDR3 has 14 amino acids. Post-sort purity exceeded 98% for all sorted populations. The sample comes from a study of beta chain features in type 1 diabetes. In the study overall: Age, gender and cell yields were similar between patients and healthy donors. Study-level findings and limits: Whether TCRB rearrangement is influenced by HLA type went unresolved here. Across patients, naive, central memory and Treg TCRB repertoires exhibited apparently greater similarity than was observed across healthy donors.

Sequenced material consisted of expressed TCRB transcripts (all of the isolated RNA was reverse transcribed). Clones were read by immunoSEQ multiplex PCR, and TCRdb kept only the in-frame ones, dropping some. The sample has about 360,000 clones; roughly 12% are singletons. The sequence was collected from a man between 18 and 29 years old in good health. The genes are TRBV4-3 and TRBJ1-2; D is uncertain. The material sequenced was naive CD4+ T cells from blood. CDR3 bases: TGCGCCAGCAGCCAAGCTGTACAGACCTATGGCTACACCTTC. As protein: CASSQAVQTYGYTF.